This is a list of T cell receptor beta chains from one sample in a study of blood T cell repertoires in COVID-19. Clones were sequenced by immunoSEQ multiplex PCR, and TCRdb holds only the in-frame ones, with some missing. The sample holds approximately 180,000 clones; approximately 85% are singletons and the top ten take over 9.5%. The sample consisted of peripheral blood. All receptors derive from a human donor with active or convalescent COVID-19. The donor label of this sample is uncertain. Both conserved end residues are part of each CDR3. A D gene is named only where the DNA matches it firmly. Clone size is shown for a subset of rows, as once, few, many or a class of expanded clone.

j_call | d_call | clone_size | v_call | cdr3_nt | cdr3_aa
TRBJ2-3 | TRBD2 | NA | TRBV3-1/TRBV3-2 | TGTGCCAGCATGGGACTAGCGGGAGTTGGGGGTACGCAGTATTTT | CASMGLAGVGGTQYF
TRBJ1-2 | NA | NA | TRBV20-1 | TGCAGTGCTAGTCAGGGATTTAACTATGGCTACACCTTC | CSASQGFNYGYTF
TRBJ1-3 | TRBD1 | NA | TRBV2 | TGTGCCAGCCGGGGGTATAAAGGACAGGACATCTCTGGAAACACCATATATTTT | CASRGYKGQDISGNTIYF
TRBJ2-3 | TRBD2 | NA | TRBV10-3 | TGTGCCATCAGTGAGTCCCGGACTAGCGGACTCACAGATACGCAGTATTTT | CAISESRTSGLTDTQYF
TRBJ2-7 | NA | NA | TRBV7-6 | TGTGCCAGCAGCTTAGAGACTGAATCCTACTCCTACGAGCAGTACTTC | CASSLETESYSYEQYF
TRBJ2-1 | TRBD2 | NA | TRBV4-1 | TGCGCCAGCAGCCAAGATTGGGGGGGTTCGACTAGCGGATACAATGAGCAGTTCTTC | CASSQDWGGSTSGYNEQFF
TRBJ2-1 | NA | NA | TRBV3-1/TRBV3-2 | TGTGCCAGCAGCCAAGAACAGGGAGACTACAATGAGCAGTTCTTC | CASSQEQGDYNEQFF
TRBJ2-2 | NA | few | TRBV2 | TGTGCCAGCTCCAGGGGGGTCCCGAACACCGGGGAGCTGTTTTTT | CASSRGVPNTGELFF
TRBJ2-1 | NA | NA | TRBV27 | TGTGCCAGCAGTTCGACAGGTGCCCTGGGGAATGAGCAGTTCTTC | CASSSTGALGNEQFF
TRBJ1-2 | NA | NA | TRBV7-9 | TGTGCCAGCAGTCTCCCGGGACATACTAACTATGGCTACACCTTC | CASSLPGHTNYGYTF
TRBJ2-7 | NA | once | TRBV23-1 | TGCGCCAGCAGTCAAGGTGCGGGGCCAGGGCCCTACGAGCAGTACTTC | CASSQGAGPGPYEQYF
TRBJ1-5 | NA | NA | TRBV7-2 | TGTGCCAGCAGCTTATCTCGGGGAGGCAATCAGCCCCAGCATTTT | CASSLSRGGNQPQHF
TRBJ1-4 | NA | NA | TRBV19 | TGTGCCAGTAGTGGTCGACAGACAACTAATGAAAAACTGTTTTTT | CASSGRQTTNEKLFF
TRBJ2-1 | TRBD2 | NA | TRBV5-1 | TGCGCCAGCAGCCCTACTAGCGGCCTCGGTGAGCAGTTCTTC | CASSPTSGLGEQFF
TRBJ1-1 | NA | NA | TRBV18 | TGTGCCAGCTCACCATCGGACAGCCCCCTGATTGAAGCTTTCTTT | CASSPSDSPLIEAFF
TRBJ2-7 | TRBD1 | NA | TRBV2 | TGTGCCAGCAGTGCAGACAGGGGGCGCGACGAGCAGTACTTC | CASSADRGRDEQYF
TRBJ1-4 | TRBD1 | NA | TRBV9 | TGTGCCAGCAGCGTAGGGGGACAGCCGAATGAAAAACTGTTTTTT | CASSVGGQPNEKLFF
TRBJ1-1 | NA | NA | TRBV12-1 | TGTGCCAGCAGCTTATCCTACAGGGAAACTATGAACACTGAAGCTTTCTTT | CASSLSYRETMNTEAFF
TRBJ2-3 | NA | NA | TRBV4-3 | TGCGCCAGCAGCCAAACTGGATGGGGTGGGGGGGATACGCAGTATTTT | CASSQTGWGGGDTQYF